Each of the 25 T cell receptor beta chains below was sequenced from the same sample in a study of T cells in localized non-small cell lung cancer. Clones were sequenced by immunoSEQ multiplex PCR, and TCRdb holds only the in-frame ones, with some missing. The table shows roughly 58,000 clones, with roughly 79% occurring only once. The material was PBMCs, obtained before any cancer treatment. All receptors derive from a man between 35 and 75 years old with stage II lung adenocarcinoma.

The V call is TRBV11-1, the J call TRBJ2-7, with D possibly matching TRBD1 (6 bases). CDR3 length equals 15 residues. Germline V gene lookup returns CDR1 SGHAT and CDR2 FQDESV (reference sequence). The V gene lost 6 bases and the J gene lost 1 base, with 16 bases spanning the gap. CDR3 region: CASRVRDTVSYEQYF. In DNA, the CDR3 is TGTGCCAGCAGGGTTCGGGACACGGTTTCCTACGAGCAGTACTTC.

The chain employs TRBV6-1 and TRBJ2-7, with 7 bases fitting TRBD1. Germline loops: CDR1 MNHNS, CDR2 SASEGT. The CDR3 covers 14 residues. The ends lost 5 bases at V and 0 bases at J; junction bases unmatched: 4. The CDR3 DNA reads as TGTGCCAGCAGTCCGGGACAGTACTCCTACGAGCAGTACTTC. This codes for CASSPGQYSYEQYF.

The chain uses TRBV29-1 and TRBJ1-5; D is unresolved. In germline, CDR1 is SQVTM, CDR2 ANQGSEA. V was shortened by 4 bases and J by 2 bases, with 9 bases between the two germline ends. CDR3 length: 13 amino acids. The CDR3 reads CSVGNRGNQPQHF. As DNA, the CDR3 is TGCAGCGTTGGAAACCGGGGCAATCAGCCCCAGCATTTT. Looking up the rest from reference TRBV29-1 and TRBJ1-5 gives the full variable domain: SAVISQKPSRDICQRGTSLTIQCQVDSQVTMMFWYRQQPGQSLTLIATANQGSEATYESGFVIDKFPISRPNLTFSTLTVSNMSPEDSSIYLCSVGNRGNQPQHFGDGTRLSIL.

This clone was seen a few times. The rearrangement links TRBV11-2 to TRBJ1-1; the D is unclear. This CDR3 is 15 amino acids long. Trimming shortened V by 0 bases and J by 6 bases, and 14 bases separated the two germline ends. Germline V gives CDR1 SGHAT, CDR2 FQNNGV. The CDR3 DNA is TGTGCCAGCAGCTTAGATCGAATCTCGACGGCTGAAGCTTTCTTT. This sequence encodes CASSLDRISTAEAFF.

V usage is TRBV11-3 and J usage is TRBJ2-5; D call uncertain. This CDR3 has 15 residues. From germline, CDR1 is SGHNT and CDR2 YENEEA. With 5 bases removed from V and 5 bases from J, the gap between germline ends came to 18 bases. CDR3 loop: CASSPNSYLTETQYF. The CDR3 bases are TGTGCCAGCAGCCCCAACAGCTATCTGACGGAGACCCAGTACTTC.

The chain employs TRBV9 and TRBJ2-7; TRBD2 agrees at 7 bases. Germline CDR1 and CDR2: SGDLS and YYNGEE. The CDR3 is 16 amino acids. The J segment lost 2 bases and the V segment lost 0 bases, leaving 8 bases of the junction unmatched. This CDR3 is CASSVVRPSGPYEQYF. The CDR3, as DNA: TGTGCCAGCAGCGTAGTACGGCCTAGCGGTCCCTACGAGCAGTACTTC.

V is TRBV6-1 and J is TRBJ2-1; TRBD2 might be the D (7 bases). The CDR3 totals 16 residues. Per the germline V gene, CDR1 is MNHNS and CDR2 is SASEGT. V lost 2 bases and J lost 3, with 14 bases in between. For the CDR3, the DNA is TGTGCCAGCAGTGAATGGGAGGGGGGTAGCTACAATGAGCAGTTCTTC. It is translated as CASSEWEGGSYNEQFF.

The chain has TRBV11-1 and TRBJ2-1; no reliable D call. The CDR3 length is 16 residues. Germline V gives CDR1 SGHAT, CDR2 FQDESV (reference sequence). V lost 1 base and J lost 0, with 10 bases in between. The CDR3 nucleotides read TGTGCCAGCAGCTTAGTTGGTGCTAGCTCCTACAATGAGCAGTTCTTC. Translating gives CASSLVGASSYNEQFF.

V is TRBV9 and J is TRBJ1-4, with 9 positions matching TRBD1. Germline V CDR1 and CDR2: SGDLS, YYNGEE. The CDR3 totals 15 residues. Germline trimming cut 4 bases from V and 3 bases from J; bases unmatched to any gene: 4. CDR3 sequence reads: CASSSRTGANEKLFF. The DNA of the CDR3 is TGTGCCAGCAGCTCCCGGACAGGGGCTAATGAAAAACTGTTTTTT.

The V gene is TRBV27, the J gene TRBJ2-1, with D unresolved. The CDR3 sequence is 14 residues long. Between the trimmed V and J ends, which lost 4 bases and 5 bases, there was a span of 12 bases. Looked up from germline, CDR1 is MNHEY and CDR2 is SMNVEV (reference sequence). The CDR3 bases are TGTGCCAGCAGTTCCCAGGAACCTAACAATGAGCAGTTCTTC. It translates to CASSSQEPNNEQFF.

The V call is TRBV7-8, the J call TRBJ2-1; 10 nucleotides align to TRBD2. There are 16 residues in the CDR3. The J segment lost 4 bases and the V segment lost 3 bases, leaving 6 bases of the junction unmatched. The germline V gene encodes CDR1 SGHVS and CDR2 FQNEAQ. Written as DNA, the CDR3 is TGTGCCAGCAGCTTTGGCGGGACTAGCGCATACAATGAGCAGTTCTTC. Protein product: CASSFGGTSAYNEQFF.

The chain recombines TRBV7-8 with TRBJ1-2, with D possibly matching TRBD1 (6 bases). The CDR3 covers 13 residues. The ends were cut back, 2 bases at V and 8 bases at J, with 12 bases in the middle. The germline gives CDR1 SGHVS, CDR2 FQNEAQ. The CDR3 sequence: CASSLQGTNGYTF. In DNA form, the CDR3 reads TGTGCCAGCAGCTTACAGGGGACCAACGGCTACACCTTC. The full variable domain, in which reference TRBV7-8 and TRBJ1-2 provide the parts outside the CDR3, is GAGVSQSPRYKVAKRGQDVALRCDPISGHVSLFWYQQALGQGPEFLTYFQNEAQLDKSGLPSDRFFAERPEGSVSTLKIQRTQQEDSAVYLCASSLQGTNGYTFGSGTRLTVV.

The chain recombines TRBV6-5 with TRBJ1-1; D possibly corresponds to TRBD1 (5 bases). CDR1 MNHEY and CDR2 SVGAGI come from the germline V gene. This CDR3 has 13 amino acids. Trimming stripped 5 bases from V and 11 bases from J, with 18 bases between. The CDR3 bases are TGTGCCAGCAGTCGGGACCCGGCGGTCCGTGCTTTCTTT. This codes for CASSRDPAVRAFF.

This chain joins TRBV19 and TRBJ1-1; possible D gene TRBD1, 5 bases. The CDR3 consists of 12 residues. CDR1 is LNHDA and CDR2 is SQIVND in the germline V gene (reference sequence). The V end lost 8 bases, the J end lost 11 bases, and 18 bases lay between the germline ends. CDR3 in amino acids: CASSTAGRLAFF. The DNA of the CDR3 is TGTGCCAGTTCAACTGCGGGGCGGCTCGCTTTCTTT. The variable domain in full, completed from reference TRBV19 and TRBJ1-1, reads DGGITQSPKYLFRKEGQNVTLSCEQNLNHDAMYWYRQDPGQGLRLIYYSQIVNDFQKGDIAEGYSVSREKKESFPLTVTSAQKNPTAFYLCASSTAGRLAFFGQGTRLTVV.

V and J are TRBV10-3 and TRBJ1-3; D is ambiguous. Trimming left V 7 bases short and J 1 base short, with 8 bases between. Germline values: CDR1 ENHRY, CDR2 SYGVKD. The CDR3 loop spans 13 amino acids. CDR3 nucleotides: TGTGCCATCATGGCTGAATCTGGAAACACCATATATTTT. It yields the protein CAIMAESGNTIYF.

The chain combines TRBV15 with TRBJ1-2; a possible D gene is TRBD1 (5 bases). Germline loops: CDR1 LNHNV, CDR2 YYDKDF (reference sequence). Trimming stripped 0 bases from V and 4 bases from J, with 12 bases between. This CDR3 region has 15 residues. For the CDR3, the DNA is TGTGCCACCAGCAGAGAAAGGGGCGCGTCCTATGGCTACACCTTC. Protein product: CATSRERGASYGYTF.

The chain employs TRBV5-1 and TRBJ2-1, with D perhaps matching TRBD2 (5 bases). Per the germline V gene, CDR1 is SGHRS and CDR2 is YFSETQ. Trimming removed 2 bases from V and 7 bases from J, with 19 bases in between. The CDR3 runs to 16 residues. Here the CDR3 reads CASSFDQRNYANEQFF. The DNA for the CDR3 is TGCGCCAGCAGCTTTGACCAGCGGAACTACGCTAATGAGCAGTTCTTC.

The CDR3 nucleotides are TGTGCCAGCAGCCTCCCCGTAACAGGGGTCAACACTGAAGCTTTCTTT. This sequence encodes CASSLPVTGVNTEAFF. The rearrangement uses TRBV7-3 and TRBJ1-1; 7 positions match TRBD1. Germline CDR1 SGHTA, CDR2 FQGTGA. The CDR3 is 16 residues long. V shed 5 bases and J 2 bases; nucleotides not matched to a gene: 11.

This chain uses TRBV7-9 with TRBJ2-1, with 11 nucleotides matching TRBD2. Germline assignment: CDR1 SEHNR and CDR2 FQNEAQ (reference sequence). Trimming removed 0 bases from V and 8 bases from J; junction bases left unmatched: 6. This CDR3 has 16 residues. CDR3 region: CASSLATSGSAYEQFF. CDR3 nucleotides: TGTGCCAGCAGCTTAGCTACTAGCGGGAGTGCTTATGAGCAGTTCTTC.

The J gene is TRBJ2-6, the V gene TRBV19; D is possibly TRBD2 (6 bases). The CDR3 runs to 19 residues. Trimming took off 3 bases at V and 0 bases at J, with 18 bases between the two ends. The V gene's germline CDR1 is LNHDA and CDR2 SQIVND (reference sequence). DNA for the CDR3: TGTGCCAGTAGTATGAAGATGTACGGGAGCTTCTCTGGGGCCAACGTCCTGACTTTC. It codes for CASSMKMYGSFSGANVLTF.

By share, this clone ranks as medium-sized. The chain is built from TRBV11-1 and TRBJ2-7, with TRBD2 matching 7 bases. Looked up from germline, CDR1 is SGHAT and CDR2 is FQDESV (reference sequence). J gave up 1 base and V 1 base, and 7 bases lay outside the gene matches. The CDR3 length is 16 residues. CDR3 protein: CASSLGGGGSSYEQYF. CDR3 DNA: TGTGCCAGCAGCTTAGGGGGAGGCGGGAGTTCCTACGAGCAGTACTTC.

As for this clone: Sequence at one end of the junction differs from germline and may be a read error. J is TRBJ2-2 and V is TRBV29-1; D gene ambiguous. The CDR3 totals 12 residues. Germline lookup yields CDR1 SQVTM and CDR2 ANQGSEA. The CDR3 here is CSVFQNSGELFF. CDR3 coding DNA: TGCAGCGTTTTTCAGAACTCCGGGGAGCTGTTTTTT.

The chain combines TRBV11-2 with TRBJ2-7; 11 nucleotides align to TRBD2. Germline V gene data show CDR1 as SGHAT and CDR2 as FQNNGV. This CDR3 is 17 amino acids long. Germline trimming cut 6 bases from V and 5 bases from J; bases unmatched to any gene: 15. The CDR3 DNA is TGTGCCAGCAGTTTCGCTAGCGGGAGGACCCCAAGGAACGAGCAGTACTTC. Its translation: CASSFASGRTPRNEQYF.

The chain has TRBV6-6 and TRBJ1-3; the D is unclear. The germline V gene has CDR1 MNHNY and CDR2 SVGAGI (reference sequence). The CDR3 contains 15 residues. Deletions cut 0 bases from V and 4 bases from J, with 10 bases between. CDR3 region: CASSYSESGGNTIYF. Written as DNA, the CDR3 is TGTGCCAGCAGTTACTCCGAGTCAGGCGGAAACACCATATATTTT.

J is TRBJ1-2 and V is TRBV6-1; D gene unclear. The germline V gene has CDR1 MNHNS and CDR2 SASEGT. The CDR3 extends over 16 amino acids. Trimming removed 4 bases at V and 3 bases at J, with 18 bases between. The CDR3 sequence is CASSGASGGVDYGYTF. DNA of the CDR3: TGTGCCAGCAGTGGCGCCTCGGGCGGAGTAGACTATGGCTACACCTTC.